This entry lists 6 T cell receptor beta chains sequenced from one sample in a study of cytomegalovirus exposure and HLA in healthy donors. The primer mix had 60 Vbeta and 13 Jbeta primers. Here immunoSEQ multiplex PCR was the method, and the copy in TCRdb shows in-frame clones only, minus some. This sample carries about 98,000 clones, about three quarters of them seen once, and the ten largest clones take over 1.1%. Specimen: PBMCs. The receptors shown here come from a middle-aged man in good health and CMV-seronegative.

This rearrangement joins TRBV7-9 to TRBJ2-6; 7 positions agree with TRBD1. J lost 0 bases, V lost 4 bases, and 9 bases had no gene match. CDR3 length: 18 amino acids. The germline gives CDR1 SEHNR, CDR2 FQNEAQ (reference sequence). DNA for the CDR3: TGTGCCAGCAGCTGGGTGGGACAGAAAATCTCTGGGGCCAACGTCCTGACTTTC. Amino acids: CASSWVGQKISGANVLTF.

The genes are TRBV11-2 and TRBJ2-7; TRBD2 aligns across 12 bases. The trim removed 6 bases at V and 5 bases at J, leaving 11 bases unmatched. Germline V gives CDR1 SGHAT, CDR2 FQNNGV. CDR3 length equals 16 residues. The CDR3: CASRRPLAGGLDEQYF. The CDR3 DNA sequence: TGTGCCAGCAGGCGTCCGCTAGCGGGGGGGCTCGACGAGCAGTACTTC.

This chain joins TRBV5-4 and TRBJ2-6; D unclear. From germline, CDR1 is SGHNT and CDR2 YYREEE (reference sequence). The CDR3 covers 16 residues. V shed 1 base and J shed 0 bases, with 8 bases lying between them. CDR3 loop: CASSLPAPSGANVLTF. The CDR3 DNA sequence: TGTGCCAGCAGCTTGCCTGCGCCCTCTGGGGCCAACGTCCTGACTTTC.

The CDR3 protein is CASSVTSGVYNEQFF. The DNA of the CDR3 is TGTGCCAGCAGCGTGACTAGCGGTGTATACAATGAGCAGTTCTTC. The chain is built from TRBV7-6 and TRBJ2-1, with TRBD2 identical over 9 bases. The length of the CDR3 is 15 residues. Trimming removed 5 bases from V and 4 bases from J; junction bases left unmatched: 6. Germline CDR1 reads SGHVS; CDR2 reads FNYEAQ. The full variable domain, its missing parts supplied by reference TRBV7-6 and TRBJ2-1, is GAGVSQSPRYKVTKRGQDVALRCDPISGHVSLYWYRQALGQGPEFLTYFNYEAQQDKSGLPNDRFSAERPEGSISTLTIQRTEQRDSAMYRCASSVTSGVYNEQFFGPGTRLTVL.

The CDR3 here is CASSPKSPGQGLSGANVLTF. CDR3 nucleotide sequence: TGCGCCAGCAGCCCGAAGAGCCCGGGACAGGGCCTCTCTGGGGCCAACGTCCTGACTTTC. The V call is TRBV5-1, the J call TRBJ2-6; 9 nucleotides agree with TRBD1. The V gene's germline CDR1 is SGHRS and CDR2 YFSETQ. J gave up 0 bases and V 4 bases, and 14 bases lay outside the gene matches. CDR3 length: 20 amino acids.

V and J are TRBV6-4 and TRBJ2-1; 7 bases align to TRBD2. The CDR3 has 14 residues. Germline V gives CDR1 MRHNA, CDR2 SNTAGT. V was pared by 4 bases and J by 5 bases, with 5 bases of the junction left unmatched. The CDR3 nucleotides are TGTGCCAGCAGTGCGGCGGGGACTAACAATGAGCAGTTCTTC. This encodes CASSAAGTNNEQFF.